The 8 T cell receptor beta chains in this list originate from one sample, sequenced in a study of monozygotic twins with inflammatory bowel disease. TCRdb reprocessed the 5' RACE reads; each CDR3 protein has one entry and no DNA is given. This table holds around 450,000 distinct CDR3 sequences. What was sequenced was blood. The receptor source for this set is a human donor with ulcerative colitis or Crohn's disease, or a healthy co-twin of an affected twin (not recorded which).

The chain joins TRBV12-2 to TRBJ2-7; TCRdb proposes TRBD1, but this gene call is untestable without DNA. TRBV12-2 is marked as a pseudogene. The CDR3 covers 13 residues. The CDR3 reads CASRLGVDHEQYF.

The chain couples TRBV12-5 to TRBJ2-7. The CDR3 totals 14 residues. Per germline, CDR1 LGHNT and CDR2 FRNRAP. The CDR3 protein is CASGLGQGGYEQYF.

V is TRBV25-1 and J is TRBJ2-3. CDR1 MGHDK and CDR2 SYGVNS come from the germline V gene. The CDR3 contains 13 residues. The CDR3 reads CASRVSQPDTQYF. Drawing the rest from reference TRBV25-1 and TRBJ2-3, the complete variable domain is EADIYQTPRYLVIGTGKKITLECSQTMGHDKMYWYQQDPGMELHLIHYSYGVNSTEKGDLSSESTVSRIRTEHFPLTLESARPSHTSQYLCASRVSQPDTQYFGPGTRLTVL.

The V and J genes are TRBV10-3 and TRBJ2-7; TCRdb names TRBD1, which stays unverified in the absence of DNA. CDR3 length: 13 amino acids. CDR1 ENHRY and CDR2 SYGVKD come from the germline V gene. CDR3 region: CAISVDRFDEQYF.

The chain employs TRBV6-5 and TRBJ2-7; TCRdb proposes TRBD1, but this gene call is untestable without DNA. Looked up from germline, CDR1 is MNHEY and CDR2 is SVGAGI. The length of the CDR3 is 15 residues. The CDR3 sequence: CASSFRGTGQNEQYF.

Here the CDR3 reads CASSKYTGGKNLQFF. The chain joins TRBV21-1 to TRBJ2-1; TCRdb indicates TRBD1, and absent DNA this call remains unverified. TRBV21-1 is shown as a pseudogene. This CDR3 is built from 15 residues.

The chain uses TRBV28 and TRBJ2-3; TCRdb's D call, TRBD1, is unchecked because there is no DNA. CDR1 and CDR2 from the germline V gene are MDHEN and SYDVKM. The CDR3 runs 15 residues. CDR3 protein: CASSTRDRGQDTQYF.

The rearrangement links TRBV7-2 to TRBJ1-6; TCRdb picks TRBD1, but there is no DNA to check that call. Germline assignment: CDR1 SGHTA and CDR2 FQGNSA. The CDR3 length is 14 residues. CDR3 sequence reads: CASSFDRGSSPLHF.